The clone carrying this T cell receptor (beta chain) was picked up many times. The antigen remains undetermined. The V gene's germline CDR1 is SGDLS and CDR2 YYNGEE. V was cut by 2 bases and J by 0 bases, with 11 bases left in between. CDR3 length: 15 amino acids. The sample belongs to a study of identical twins. Study results and caveats: Monozygotic twin pairs showed more out-of-frame TCR alpha sharing than models estimated. Conclusions were drawn cross-sectionally by statistical analysis, without following the same donors.

A universal primer site was incorporated via template switching, and the cDNA contained unique molecular identifiers. TCRdb processed the 5' RACE reads anew with MiXCR; each CDR3 protein has one entry. The repertoire includes roughly 700,000 distinct CDR3 sequences, 8.5% to 9.5% of them detected once, and approximately 0.96% sits in the top ten. This sample was also put to use in a study of yellow fever vaccine responses in identical twins.

The sequence was collected from a woman between 18 and 29 years old in good health. The chain combines TRBV9 with TRBJ1-1; no firm D call. Sequenced material: PBMCs. The CDR3 spells CASSVPDGMNTEAFF. CDR3 DNA sequence: TGTGCCAGCAGCGTGCCGGACGGAATGAACACTGAAGCTTTCTTT.